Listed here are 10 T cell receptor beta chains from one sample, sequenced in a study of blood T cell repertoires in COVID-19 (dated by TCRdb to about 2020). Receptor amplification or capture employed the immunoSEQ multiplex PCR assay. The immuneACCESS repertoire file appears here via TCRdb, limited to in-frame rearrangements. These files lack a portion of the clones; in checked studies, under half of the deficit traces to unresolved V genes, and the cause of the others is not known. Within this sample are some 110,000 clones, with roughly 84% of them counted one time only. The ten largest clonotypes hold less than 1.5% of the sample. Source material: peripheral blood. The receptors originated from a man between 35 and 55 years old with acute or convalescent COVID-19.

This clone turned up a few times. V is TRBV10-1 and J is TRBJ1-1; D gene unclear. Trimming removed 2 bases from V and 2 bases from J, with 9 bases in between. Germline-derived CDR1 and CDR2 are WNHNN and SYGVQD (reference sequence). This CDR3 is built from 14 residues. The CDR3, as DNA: TGCGCCAGCAGTGAGGAGTTAGCCAACACTGAAGCTTTCTTT. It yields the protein CASSEELANTEAFF.

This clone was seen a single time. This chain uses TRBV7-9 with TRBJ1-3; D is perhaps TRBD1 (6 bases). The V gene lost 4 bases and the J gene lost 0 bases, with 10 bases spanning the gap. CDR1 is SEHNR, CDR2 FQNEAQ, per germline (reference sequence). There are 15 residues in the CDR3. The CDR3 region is CASSSRTDSGNTIYF. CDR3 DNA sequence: TGTGCCAGCAGCTCCCGGACAGACTCTGGAAACACCATATATTTT.

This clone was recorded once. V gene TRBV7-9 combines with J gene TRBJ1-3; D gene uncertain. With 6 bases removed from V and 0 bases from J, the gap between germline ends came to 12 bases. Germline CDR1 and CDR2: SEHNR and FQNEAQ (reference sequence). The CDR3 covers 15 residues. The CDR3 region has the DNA TGTGCCAGCAGTCTACCCCAACGCTCTGGAAACACCATATATTTT. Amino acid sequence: CASSLPQRSGNTIYF.

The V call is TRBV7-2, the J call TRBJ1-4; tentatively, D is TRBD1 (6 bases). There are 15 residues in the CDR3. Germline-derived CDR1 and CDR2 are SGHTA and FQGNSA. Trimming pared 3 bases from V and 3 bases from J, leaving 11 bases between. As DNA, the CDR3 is TGTGCCAGCAGCTTGTACAGGGTTGCTAATGAAAAACTGTTTTTT. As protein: CASSLYRVANEKLFF.

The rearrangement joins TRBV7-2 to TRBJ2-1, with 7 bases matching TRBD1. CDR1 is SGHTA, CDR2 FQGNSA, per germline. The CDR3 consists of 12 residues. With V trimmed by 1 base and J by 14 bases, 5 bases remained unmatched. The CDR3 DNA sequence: TGTGCCAGCAGCTTAGGGGTGACAGGGAAGTTCTTC. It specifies CASSLGVTGKFF.

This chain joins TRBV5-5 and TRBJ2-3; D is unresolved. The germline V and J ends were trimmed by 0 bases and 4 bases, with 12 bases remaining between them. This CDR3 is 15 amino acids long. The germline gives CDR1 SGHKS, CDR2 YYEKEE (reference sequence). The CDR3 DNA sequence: TGTGCCAGCAGCTTGGGCGTCATATCCTCAGATACGCAGTATTTT. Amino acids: CASSLGVISSDTQYF.

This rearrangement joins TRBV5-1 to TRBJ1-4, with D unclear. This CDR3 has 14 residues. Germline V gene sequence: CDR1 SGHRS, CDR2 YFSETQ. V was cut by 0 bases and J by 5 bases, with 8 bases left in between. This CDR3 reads CASSLGNYNEKLFF. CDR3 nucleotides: TGCGCCAGCAGCTTGGGTAACTACAATGAAAAACTGTTTTTT.

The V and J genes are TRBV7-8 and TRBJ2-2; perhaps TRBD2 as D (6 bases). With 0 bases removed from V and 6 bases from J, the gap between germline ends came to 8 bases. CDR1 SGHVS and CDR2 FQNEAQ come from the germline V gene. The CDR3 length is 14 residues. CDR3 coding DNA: TGTGCCAGCAGCTTAGCTACGGGAGCCGGGGAGCTGTTTTTT. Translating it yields CASSLATGAGELFF.

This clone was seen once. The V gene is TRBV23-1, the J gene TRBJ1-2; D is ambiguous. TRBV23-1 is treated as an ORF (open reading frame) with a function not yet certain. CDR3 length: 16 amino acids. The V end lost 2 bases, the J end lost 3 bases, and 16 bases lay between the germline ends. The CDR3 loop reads CASSQVPCVRDYGYTF. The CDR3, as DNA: TGCGCCAGCAGTCAAGTTCCCTGTGTCCGCGACTATGGCTACACCTTC.

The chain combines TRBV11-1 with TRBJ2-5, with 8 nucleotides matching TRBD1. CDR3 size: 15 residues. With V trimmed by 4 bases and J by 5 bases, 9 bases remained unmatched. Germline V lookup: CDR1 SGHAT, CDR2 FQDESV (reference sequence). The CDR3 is CASSSGTGWFETQYF. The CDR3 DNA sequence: TGTGCCAGCAGCTCCGGGACAGGTTGGTTCGAGACCCAGTACTTC.